The clone carrying this T cell receptor (beta chain) has a handful of counts. Its specificity is not known. V gave up 7 bases and J gave up 4 bases; unmatched junction bases: 5. The CDR3 runs 13 residues. Germline V lookup: CDR1 SGHRS, CDR2 YFSETQ. A universal primer site was created by template switching, with the cDNA bearing unique molecular identifiers. Each CDR3 protein gets one entry after TCRdb re-called the 5' RACE reads with MiXCR. The data contain under 250,000 distinct CDR3 sequences, roughly 10% of them singletons. Donors uniformly comprised healthy Caucasians. The data were obtained in a study of identical twins. The study's findings and limits: Modeled out-of-frame TCR alpha sharing in monozygotic twins fell below observed levels. Surplus twin overlap in beta out-of-frame sequences was less pronounced.

Sequencing was done on a sample of memory (CD45RO+) T cells sorted from blood. The TCR sequence derives from a young woman in good health. The chain carries TRBV5-1 and TRBJ1-1; 9 nucleotides align to TRBD1. CDR3 DNA sequence: TGCGCCAGCCAGGGACAGGGCGGCACTGAAGCTTTCTTT. It is translated as CASQGQGGTEAFF.